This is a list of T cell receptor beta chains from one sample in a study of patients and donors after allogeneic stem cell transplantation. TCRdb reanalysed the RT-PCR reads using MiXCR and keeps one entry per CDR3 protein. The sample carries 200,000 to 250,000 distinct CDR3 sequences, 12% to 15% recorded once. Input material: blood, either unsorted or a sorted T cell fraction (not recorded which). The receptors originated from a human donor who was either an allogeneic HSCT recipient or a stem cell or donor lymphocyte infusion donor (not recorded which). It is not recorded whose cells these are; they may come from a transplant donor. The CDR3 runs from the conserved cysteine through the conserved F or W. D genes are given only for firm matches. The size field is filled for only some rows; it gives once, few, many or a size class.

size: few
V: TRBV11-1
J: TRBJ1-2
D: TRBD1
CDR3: CASSFRRGQNTFTYGYTF
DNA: TGTGCCAGCAGCTTTAGGAGGGGACAGAACACCTTCACCTATGGCTACACCTTC

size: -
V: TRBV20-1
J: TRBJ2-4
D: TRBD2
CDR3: CSANEGGGPLLAKNIQYF
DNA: TGCAGTGCTAATGAGGGCGGGGGGCCCCTACTAGCCAAAAACATTCAGTACTTC

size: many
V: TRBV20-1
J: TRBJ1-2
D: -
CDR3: CSIFSGTNTF
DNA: TGCAGTATTTTCAGTGGAACTAACACCTTC

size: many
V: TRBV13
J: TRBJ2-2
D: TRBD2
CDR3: CASSFLAGLTGELFF
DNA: TGTGCCAGCAGCTTTCTAGCGGGTTTGACCGGGGAGCTGTTTTTT

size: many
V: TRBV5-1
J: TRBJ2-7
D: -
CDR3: CASSSTNYEQYF
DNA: TGCGCCAGCAGCTCAACAAACTACGAGCAGTACTTC

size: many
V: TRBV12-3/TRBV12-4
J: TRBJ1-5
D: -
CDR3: CASSLREVVGPQHF
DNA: TGTGCCAGCAGTTTGAGGGAGGTTGTAGGGCCCCAGCATTTT

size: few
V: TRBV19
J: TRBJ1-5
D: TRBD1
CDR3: CASSIGRTGKNQPQHF
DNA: TGTGCCAGTAGTATAGGCCGGACAGGGAAGAATCAGCCCCAGCATTTT

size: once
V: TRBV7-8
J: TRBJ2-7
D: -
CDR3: CASSSGTFYEQYF
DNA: TGTGCCAGCAGTTCCGGGACATTTTACGAGCAGTACTTC

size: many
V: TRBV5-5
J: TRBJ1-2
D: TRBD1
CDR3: CASRQTGDGGYTF
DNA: TGTGCCAGCAGACAAACAGGGGACGGTGGCTACACCTTC

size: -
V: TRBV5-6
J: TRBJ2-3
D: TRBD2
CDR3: CASSYPGLAGREQYF
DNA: TGTGCCAGCAGCTACCCGGGACTAGCGGGTAGAGAGCAGTATTTT

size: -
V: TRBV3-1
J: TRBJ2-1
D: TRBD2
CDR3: CASSQTSVRDNEQFF
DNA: TGTGCCAGCAGCCAAACTAGCGTTAGGGACAATGAGCAGTTCTTC

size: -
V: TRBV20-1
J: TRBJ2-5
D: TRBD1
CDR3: CSASVQGARETQYF
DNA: TGCAGTGCTAGTGTGCAGGGGGCGCGTGAGACCCAGTACTTC

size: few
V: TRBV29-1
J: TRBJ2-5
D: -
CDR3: CSVGQGGYF
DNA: TGCAGCGTTGGCCAGGGGGGGTACTTC

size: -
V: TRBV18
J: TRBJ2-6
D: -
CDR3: CASSPLPFSGANVLTF
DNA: TGTGCCAGCTCACCACTGCCGTTCTCTGGGGCCAACGTCCTGACTTTC

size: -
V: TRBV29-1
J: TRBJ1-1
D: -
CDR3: CSVTEGSGVTEAFF
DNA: TGCAGCGTCACCGAGGGATCCGGAGTTACTGAAGCTTTCTTT

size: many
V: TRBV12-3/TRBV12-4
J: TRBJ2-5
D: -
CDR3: CASSGASWETQYF
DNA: TGTGCCAGCAGTGGGGCCTCCTGGGAGACCCAGTACTTC

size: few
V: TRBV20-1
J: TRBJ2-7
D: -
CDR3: CSARLSYEQYF
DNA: TGCAGTGCCCGTCTCTCCTACGAGCAGTACTTC

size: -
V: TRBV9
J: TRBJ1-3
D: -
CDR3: CASSAGSVSGNTIYF
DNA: TGTGCCAGCAGCGCTGGGTCGGTTTCTGGAAACACCATATATTTT

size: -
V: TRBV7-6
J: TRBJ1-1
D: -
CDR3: CASSPGTGLWAEAFF
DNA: TGTGCCAGCAGCCCCGGCACGGGCCTCTGGGCTGAAGCTTTCTTT

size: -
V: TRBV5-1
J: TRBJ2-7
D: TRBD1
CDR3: CASSHTGQGLLYEQYF
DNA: TGCGCCAGCAGCCACACAGGACAGGGGCTCCTCTACGAGCAGTACTTC

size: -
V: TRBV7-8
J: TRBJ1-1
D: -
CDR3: CASSLSIRGEWGNTEAFF
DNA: TGTGCCAGCAGCCTTTCTATCAGGGGCGAATGGGGGAACACTGAAGCTTTCTTT

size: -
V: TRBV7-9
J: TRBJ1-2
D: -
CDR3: CASSLGRGASNYGYTF
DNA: TGTGCCAGCAGCTTAGGCAGGGGCGCCTCTAACTATGGCTACACCTTC

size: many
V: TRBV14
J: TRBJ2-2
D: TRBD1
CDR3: CASSQFDRALVITGELFF
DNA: TGTGCCAGCAGCCAATTTGACAGGGCCCTCGTTATCACCGGGGAGCTGTTTTTT

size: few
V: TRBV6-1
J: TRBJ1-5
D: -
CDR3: CASSEGQVGNQPQHF
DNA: TGTGCCAGCAGTGAAGGGCAGGTCGGCAATCAGCCCCAGCATTTT

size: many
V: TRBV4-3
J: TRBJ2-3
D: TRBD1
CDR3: CASSRDRGSSWDTQYF
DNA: TGCGCCAGCAGCCGGGACAGGGGCTCCTCCTGGGATACGCAGTATTTT

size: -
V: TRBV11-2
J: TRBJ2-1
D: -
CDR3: CASSLARVLEQFF
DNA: TGTGCCAGCAGCTTGGCCAGGGTTCTTGAGCAGTTCTTC

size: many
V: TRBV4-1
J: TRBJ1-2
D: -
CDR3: CASSQGSRVLYGYTF
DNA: TGCGCCAGCAGCCAAGGTTCCCGTGTTCTCTATGGCTACACCTTC

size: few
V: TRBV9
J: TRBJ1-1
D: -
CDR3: CASSVRGLDTEAFF
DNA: TGTGCCAGCAGCGTACGGGGCCTGGACACTGAAGCTTTCTTT

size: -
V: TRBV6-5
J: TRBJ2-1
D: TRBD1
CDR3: CASSYAYRTGGYNEQFF
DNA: TGTGCCAGCAGCTACGCGTATAGGACAGGGGGATACAATGAGCAGTTCTTC

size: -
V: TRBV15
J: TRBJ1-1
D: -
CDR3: CATSRDISANTEAFF
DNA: TGTGCCACCAGCAGAGATATATCGGCGAACACTGAAGCTTTCTTT

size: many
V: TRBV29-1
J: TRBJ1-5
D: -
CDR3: CSVGGANQPQHF
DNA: TGCAGCGTTGGGGGGGCTAATCAGCCCCAGCATTTT

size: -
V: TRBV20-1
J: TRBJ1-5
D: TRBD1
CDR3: CSARDLTGTGISQPQHF
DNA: TGCAGTGCTAGAGACCTCACCGGGACAGGGATTAGTCAGCCCCAGCATTTT

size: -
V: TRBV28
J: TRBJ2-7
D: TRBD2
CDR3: CASRLARGGIVYEQYF
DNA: TGTGCCAGCCGACTAGCGCGGGGAGGAATCGTCTACGAGCAGTACTTC

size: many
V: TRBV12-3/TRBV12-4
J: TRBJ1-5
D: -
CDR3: CASSLGYRNQPQHF
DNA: TGTGCCAGCAGTTTAGGTTACAGAAATCAGCCCCAGCATTTT

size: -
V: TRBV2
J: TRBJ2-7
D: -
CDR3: CASTPWGGYEQYF
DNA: TGTGCCAGCACCCCCTGGGGCGGATACGAGCAGTACTTC

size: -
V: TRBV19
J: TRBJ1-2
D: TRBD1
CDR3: CASTLDRLDGYTF
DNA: TGTGCCAGTACCCTGGACAGGTTGGATGGCTACACCTTC

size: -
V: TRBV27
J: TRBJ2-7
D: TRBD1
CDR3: CASSSAGTDSYEQYF
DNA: TGTGCCAGCAGTTCCGCCGGGACAGACTCCTACGAGCAGTACTTC

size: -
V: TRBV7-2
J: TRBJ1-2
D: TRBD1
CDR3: CASSRGTGGGYGYTF
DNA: TGTGCCAGCAGCCGAGGGACAGGGGGTGGATATGGCTACACCTTC

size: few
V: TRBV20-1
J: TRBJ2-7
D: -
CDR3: CSASPKRHEQYF
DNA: TGCAGTGCTAGTCCCAAGAGGCACGAGCAGTACTTC

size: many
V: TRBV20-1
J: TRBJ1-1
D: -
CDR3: CSARYLNTEAFF
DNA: TGCAGTGCTAGATACCTGAACACTGAAGCTTTCTTT

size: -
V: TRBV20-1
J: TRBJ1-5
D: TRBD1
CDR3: CSARARTGQNQPQHF
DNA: TGCAGTGCTAGAGCAAGGACAGGGCAAAATCAGCCCCAGCATTTT

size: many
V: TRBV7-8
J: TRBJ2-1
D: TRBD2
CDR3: CASSLAQLAGGAEQFF
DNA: TGTGCCAGCAGCTTAGCGCAACTAGCGGGGGGAGCGGAGCAGTTCTTC

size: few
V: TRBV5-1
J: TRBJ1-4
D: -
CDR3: CASSLGRMGSNEKLFF
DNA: TGCGCCAGCAGCTTAGGTCGGATGGGGTCTAATGAAAAACTGTTTTTT

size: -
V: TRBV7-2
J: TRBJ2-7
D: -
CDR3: CASSSSNTRGEQYF
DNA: TGTGCCAGCAGCTCCAGCAACACCCGTGGCGAGCAGTACTTC

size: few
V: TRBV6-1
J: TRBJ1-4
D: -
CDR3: CASSGVKGGWEKLFF
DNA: TGTGCCAGCAGTGGGGTTAAAGGGGGTTGGGAAAAACTGTTTTTT

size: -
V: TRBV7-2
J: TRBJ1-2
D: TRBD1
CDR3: CASSPLGRGTYGYTF
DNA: TGTGCCAGCAGCCCGTTGGGCAGGGGGACCTATGGCTACACCTTC

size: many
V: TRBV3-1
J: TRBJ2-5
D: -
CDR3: CASSQNLGVGQETQYF
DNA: TGTGCCAGCAGCCAAAATTTGGGAGTCGGACAAGAGACCCAGTACTTC